This note documents a single T cell receptor (beta chain) sequence. Its antigen is as yet unknown. The entry originates in a study of T cell repertoires in cytomegalovirus infection. Study information: Indications came from public TCR beta signatures; they pointed to CMV infection and to a matching HLA type. Study results and limitations: The response measured ex vivo was dominated by TCR beta clonotypes (HLA-C-restricted and CMV-specific).

TCRdb independently ran MiXCR on the reads; one entry per CDR3 protein. The table records about 900,000 distinct CDR3 sequences, 30% to 40% of them present only once. The V and J ends lost 1 base and 2 bases respectively, with 15 bases between them. The CDR3 is 17 amino acids. CDR1 is SGHTA and CDR2 is FQGTGA in the germline V gene. Sample: cultured CD8+ T cells from PBMCs, taken from culture after CMV antigen stimulation. The TCR sequence derives from a human donor in good health (CMV status not recorded). Some clones in this sample may be carry-over from other donors' samples. This sequence joins TRBV7-3 and TRBJ2-1; possible D gene TRBD2, 6 bases. The CDR3 sequence is CASSLKGGDGPYNEQFF. CDR3 DNA: TGTGCCAGCAGCTTAAAGGGCGGGGACGGACCCTACAATGAGCAGTTCTTC.